A single sample is the source of the 3 T cell receptor beta chains below, sequenced in a study of cytomegalovirus exposure and HLA in healthy donors. The primer mix had 60 Vbeta and 13 Jbeta primers. Clones were read by immunoSEQ multiplex PCR, and TCRdb kept only the in-frame ones, dropping some. The sample includes about 94,000 clones, approximately 7.6% of them seen just once. The sample taken for sequencing was PBMCs. Source of these receptors: a man in his forties or fifties in good health and CMV-seronegative.

This clone showed up just a few times. This chain uses TRBV6-5 with TRBJ2-3; no reliable D call. Germline lookup yields CDR1 MNHEY and CDR2 SVGAGI. The CDR3 has 14 amino acids. V gave up 3 bases and J gave up 6 bases, with 13 bases separating them. The CDR3 nucleotides read TGTGCCAGCAGTTATTCCGGGTCTCGGGATACGCAGTATTTT. Its translation: CASSYSGSRDTQYF.

This clone has more than one count but fewer than ten. This sequence joins TRBV15 and TRBJ1-5; the D is unclear. Germline lookup yields CDR1 LNHNV and CDR2 YYDKDF (reference sequence). There are 15 residues in the CDR3. The V and J ends lost 0 bases and 0 bases respectively, with 6 bases between them. In DNA, the CDR3 is TGTGCCACCAGCAGAGAGGCCAATAGCAATCAGCCCCAGCATTTT. It translates to CATSREANSNQPQHF. The whole variable domain, remainder taken from reference TRBV15 and TRBJ1-5, is DAMVIQNPRYQVTQFGKPVTLSCSQTLNHNVMYWYQQKSSQAPKLLFHYYDKDFNNEADTPDNFQSRRPNTSFCFLDIRSPGLGDTAMYLCATSREANSNQPQHFGDGTRLSIL.

The rearrangement links TRBV19 to TRBJ1-1; maybe TRBD1 (6 bases). Germline V gene data show CDR1 as LNHDA and CDR2 as SQIVND (reference sequence). V was shortened by 9 bases and J by 4 bases, with 15 bases between the two germline ends. The CDR3 covers 13 residues. The CDR3 region is CASQQGGSTEAFF. The CDR3 DNA sequence: TGTGCCAGCCAACAGGGTGGGAGCACTGAAGCTTTCTTT.